Presented here are 21 T cell receptor beta chains from one specimen sequenced in a study of shared clonotypes between healthy human individuals. Naive CD8 cells were CD45RO-negative, positively selected for CCR7, excluding terminally differentiated effector memory CD45RA+ cells. The repertoire was sequenced with immunoSEQ multiplex PCR; TCRdb's copy has only in-frame clones and lacks some. The table has millions of clones, approximately 95% seen once. Sample: naive CD8+ T cells sorted from blood. The receptor source for this set is a man aged 18 to 29 in good health.

Details on this clone: Other DNA sequences in this sample translate to the same CDR3. The V call is TRBV5-6, the J call TRBJ2-7, with D perhaps TRBD1 or TRBD2 (5 bases each). Germline CDR1 is SGHDT and CDR2 is YYEEEE. The CDR3 length is 13 residues. Trimming took off 3 bases at V and 5 bases at J, with 12 bases between the two ends. The DNA for the CDR3 is TGTGCCAGCAGCTACGGGACGGGTAACGAGCAGTACTTC. Protein: CASSYGTGNEQYF.

This clone was seen a handful of times. J is TRBJ2-1 and V is TRBV27; 9 nucleotides line up with TRBD2. The CDR3 is 14 residues long. Germline values: CDR1 MNHEY, CDR2 SMNVEV (reference sequence). V shed 7 bases and J 9 bases; nucleotides not matched to a gene: 10. The CDR3 DNA reads as TGTGCCAGCATCCCTATTGCGGGGGGGACTGAGCAGTTCTTC. This encodes CASIPIAGGTEQFF.

The CDR3 DNA follows: TGCAGCGTTGACGGGACTGGACACGGTGAGCAGTTCTTC. This gives the protein CSVDGTGHGEQFF. The chain uses TRBV29-1 and TRBJ2-1, with D possibly being TRBD2 (6 bases). Per germline, CDR1 SQVTM and CDR2 ANQGSEA. Trimming removed 3 bases from V and 9 bases from J, with 15 bases in between. This CDR3 region has 13 residues.

The rearrangement uses TRBV27 and TRBJ2-7; D is ambiguous. The CDR3 is 13 residues long. CDR1 and CDR2 (germline): MNHEY, SMNVEV (reference sequence). V was clipped by 2 bases and J by 2 bases, with 7 bases between them. DNA for the CDR3: TGTGCCAGCAGTTTAAAGAAAGCCTACGAGCAGTACTTC. This codes for CASSLKKAYEQYF.

The sample holds one count of this clone. Other DNA sequences in the sample encode the same CDR3. The J gene is TRBJ1-5, the V gene TRBV30; tentative D call: TRBD1 (5 bases). Germline V lookup: CDR1 GTSNPN, CDR2 SVGIG (reference sequence). Between the trimmed V and J ends, which lost 0 bases and 7 bases, there was a span of 7 bases. This CDR3 is 12 amino acids long. The CDR3 nucleotides are TGTGCCTGGAGTGTAGAGGGGCAGCCCCAGCATTTT. The encoded protein is CAWSVEGQPQHF.

The rearrangement joins TRBV7-2 to TRBJ2-7; D is undetermined. The ends were cut back, 2 bases at V and 3 bases at J, with 8 bases in the middle. The CDR3 loop spans 13 amino acids. CDR1 SGHTA and CDR2 FQGNSA come from the germline V gene. CDR3 region: CASSLKGFYEQYF. CDR3 coding DNA: TGTGCCAGCAGCTTAAAGGGTTTCTACGAGCAGTACTTC.

The CDR3 DNA sequence: TGTGCCAGCAGCTTGGGACAGAGCAATCAGCCCCAGCATTTT. It yields the protein CASSLGQSNQPQHF. The J gene is TRBJ1-5, the V gene TRBV5-6; weak D call: TRBD1 (5 bases). CDR1 SGHDT and CDR2 YYEEEE come from the germline V gene. The ends were cut back, 0 bases at V and 1 base at J, with 5 bases in the middle. This CDR3 is 14 amino acids long.

The sample holds a few counts of this clone. A much larger clone is a single base away; this may be a read error. This sample also contains other DNA sequences that code for the same CDR3. This chain connects TRBV6-5 to TRBJ2-1, with 7 bases aligning to TRBD2. The CDR3 runs to 16 residues. CDR1 is MNHEY, CDR2 SVGAGI, per germline. The V gene end was trimmed by 0 bases and the J gene end by 0 bases; junction bases not matched to a gene: 2. The CDR3, as DNA: TGTGCCAGCAGTTACTCGGGCGGGAGCTCCTACAATGAGCAGTTCTTC. Encoded protein: CASSYSGGSSYNEQFF.

V usage is TRBV10-1 and J usage is TRBJ2-3; TRBD2 matches 11 bases. There are 17 residues in the CDR3. Germline V lookup: CDR1 WNHNN, CDR2 SYGVQD (reference sequence). The V gene end was trimmed by 0 bases and the J gene end by 5 bases; junction bases not matched to a gene: 7. CDR3 DNA: TGCGCCAGCAGTGAGTCTACACTAGCGGGAGCGATAGATACGCAGTATTTT. It specifies CASSESTLAGAIDTQYF.

The rearrangement joins TRBV13 to TRBJ1-2; possible D gene TRBD1, 5 bases. Trimming removed 7 bases at V and 7 bases at J, with 25 bases between. The CDR3 spans 16 residues. Germline-derived CDR1 and CDR2 are PRHDT and FYEKMQ (reference sequence). The CDR3 DNA sequence: TGTGCCAGCACCTCAAACGAGGGTACGGGACTATTTGGCTACACCTTC. It codes for CASTSNEGTGLFGYTF.

The rearrangement uses TRBV11-2 and TRBJ2-6; D is perhaps TRBD2 (6 bases). The V end lost 8 bases, the J end lost 0 bases, and 14 bases lay between the germline ends. The CDR3 is 16 residues long. Germline CDR1 is SGHAT and CDR2 is FQNNGV. The CDR3, as DNA: TGTGCCAGCGTTGCGGGGCCGTTCTCTGGGGCCAACGTCCTGACTTTC. Translated, it gives CASVAGPFSGANVLTF.

The CDR3 reads CASSQGLAVQETQYF. CDR3 coding DNA: TGTGCCAGCAGCCAGGGACTAGCGGTCCAAGAGACCCAGTACTTC. The chain is built from TRBV5-4 and TRBJ2-5; TRBD2 matches at 11 bases. The CDR3 contains 15 residues. Per the germline V gene, CDR1 is SGHNT and CDR2 is YYREEE (reference sequence). V trimming: 4 bases; J trimming: 1 base; junction bases outside the gene matches: 3. The complete variable domain, with remaining parts taken from reference TRBV5-4 and TRBJ2-5, reads ETGVTQSPTHLIKTRGQQVTLRCSSQSGHNTVSWYQQALGQGPQFIFQYYREEENGRGNFPPRFSGLQFPNYSSELNVNALELDDSALYLCASSQGLAVQETQYFGPGTRLLVL.

The J gene is TRBJ2-3, the V gene TRBV5-8; D may be TRBD2 (5 bases). This CDR3 is built from 15 residues. The germline CDR1 and CDR2 sequences are SGHTS and YDEGEE. Trimming left V 4 bases short and J 2 bases short, with 14 bases between. CDR3 amino acids: CASSKTADHTDTQYF. CDR3 coding DNA: TGTGCCAGCAGCAAAACAGCGGACCACACAGATACGCAGTATTTT. The variable domain in full, with the rest retrieved from reference TRBV5-8 and TRBJ2-3, is EAGVTQSPTHLIKTRGQQATLRCSPISGHTSVYWYQQALGLGLQFLLWYDEGEERNRGNFPPRFSGRQFPNYSSELNVNALELEDSALYLCASSKTADHTDTQYFGPGTRLTVL.

This clone appeared once. The same CDR3 is also encoded by other DNA sequences in this sample. This chain joins TRBV5-6 and TRBJ2-1; the D is unclear. The V and J ends lost 0 bases and 5 bases respectively, with 3 bases between them. The CDR3 consists of 12 residues. The germline V gene has CDR1 SGHDT and CDR2 YYEEEE. The DNA of the CDR3 is TGTGCCAGCAGCTTGGCTGACAATGAGCAGTTCTTC. Translation: CASSLADNEQFF.

This chain joins TRBV7-9 and TRBJ1-4; D perhaps matches TRBD1 (5 bases). Trimming shortened V by 5 bases and J by 6 bases, and 16 bases separated the two germline ends. The CDR3 runs 15 residues. The germline V gene has CDR1 SEHNR and CDR2 FQNEAQ (reference sequence). Here the CDR3 reads CASSHNRDGDEKLFF. The CDR3 DNA reads as TGTGCCAGCAGCCACAACCGGGACGGCGATGAAAAACTGTTTTTT.

This chain joins TRBV7-9 and TRBJ1-5, with a weak D call TRBD1 (5 bases). Trimming pared 5 bases from V and 3 bases from J, leaving 11 bases between. CDR1 is SEHNR, CDR2 FQNEAQ, per germline (reference sequence). This CDR3 has 14 amino acids. The CDR3 nucleotides are TGTGCCAGCAGCGGAGACAGCCCCAATCAGCCCCAGCATTTT. It codes for CASSGDSPNQPQHF.

The rearrangement uses TRBV27 and TRBJ2-7; D is unresolved. This CDR3 has 13 amino acids. Trimming left V 6 bases short and J 1 base short, with 10 bases between. Germline lookup yields CDR1 MNHEY and CDR2 SMNVEV (reference sequence). The CDR3 sequence: CASSRSESYEQYF. In DNA form, the CDR3 reads TGTGCCAGCAGCCGGTCCGAATCCTACGAGCAGTACTTC.

About this clone itself: Other DNA sequences in this specimen translate into the identical CDR3. The rearrangement links TRBV7-8 to TRBJ2-7; TRBD1 matches at 9 bases. Germline CDR1 and CDR2: SGHVS and FQNEAQ. V lost 1 base, J lost 2 bases, and 3 bases stayed unmatched. The CDR3 is 15 residues long. DNA for the CDR3: TGTGCCAGCAGCTTAGGACAGGGGGGGGCCTACGAGCAGTACTTC. This gives the protein CASSLGQGGAYEQYF. The full variable domain, completed using reference TRBV7-8 and TRBJ2-7, is GAGVSQSPRYKVAKRGQDVALRCDPISGHVSLFWYQQALGQGPEFLTYFQNEAQLDKSGLPSDRFFAERPEGSVSTLKIQRTQQEDSAVYLCASSLGQGGAYEQYFGPGTRLTVT.

Comment on this clone: A much larger clone differs from this one at a single base, so this may be a read error. The same CDR3 arises from other DNA sequences in this sample as well. The chain uses TRBV7-8 and TRBJ2-7; 7 positions match TRBD1. The V gene end was trimmed by 1 base and the J gene end by 2 bases; junction bases not matched to a gene: 2. Germline V gives CDR1 SGHVS, CDR2 FQNEAQ. The CDR3 loop spans 14 amino acids. CDR3 amino acids: CASSLGQGAYEQYF. DNA for the CDR3: TGTGCCAGCAGCTTAGGGCAGGGGGCCTACGAGCAGTACTTC.

The V and J genes are TRBV4-2 and TRBJ2-3; 7 nucleotides align to TRBD2. CDR3 size: 15 residues. The V segment lost 5 bases and the J segment 0 bases; nucleotides outside the gene matches: 5. Germline CDR1 and CDR2: LGHNA and YNFKEQ. For the CDR3, the DNA is TGTGCCAGCAGCTTTGGCGGGGGAAGCACAGATACGCAGTATTTT. This codes for CASSFGGGSTDTQYF.

This chain links TRBV5-1 with TRBJ2-5, with D tentatively TRBD1 or TRBD2 (5 bases each). Germline V CDR1 and CDR2: SGHRS, YFSETQ. CDR3 length: 16 amino acids. V lost 0 bases and J lost 1, with 13 bases in between. The CDR3 bases are TGCGCCAGCAGCTTGGAGGCTTGGGGACCCCAAGAGACCCAGTACTTC. Translation gives CASSLEAWGPQETQYF.